A selection of T cell receptor beta chains follows, all from one sample in a study of T cell repertoires in cytomegalovirus infection. A single record per CDR3 protein comes from TCRdb applying MiXCR to the reads. Of around 74,000 distinct CDR3 sequences in the sample, about 4% were seen once. Sequenced input: PBMCs. The receptors were sampled from a human donor in good health (CMV status not recorded). Some clones in this sample may be carry-over from other donors' samples. Both conserved end residues are part of each CDR3. The D gene is left open where the match is weak. The size entry gives once, few, many or a size class.

many | TRBJ1-6 | TRBV28 | . | CASSLSDGVRSPLHF | TGTGCCAGCAGCCTATCTGACGGGGTGCGGTCACCCCTCCACTTT
many | TRBJ1-1 | TRBV28 | TRBD1 | CASSRGRWQLNTEAFF | TGTGCCAGCAGCAGGGGGAGGTGGCAGCTGAACACTGAAGCTTTCTTT
many | TRBJ2-5 | TRBV30 | . | CAWSPTSPAQYF | TGTGCCTGGAGTCCCACTAGTCCAGCCCAGTACTTC
many | TRBJ1-4 | TRBV28 | . | CASSYRSGLVWNEKLFF | TGTGCCAGCAGTTATAGATCGGGACTGGTTTGGAATGAAAAACTGTTTTTT
many | TRBJ1-2 | TRBV28 | TRBD1 | CASSFNQQGSYGYTF | TGTGCCAGCAGTTTTAACCAACAGGGGAGCTATGGCTACACCTTC
many | TRBJ2-7 | TRBV7-2 | TRBD1 | CASSSQGMSSYEQYF | TGTGCCAGCAGCTCACAGGGGATGAGCTCCTACGAGCAGTACTTC
many | TRBJ1-6 | TRBV6-5 | . | CASSYGENSPLHF | TGTGCCAGCAGTTACGGAGAAAATTCACCCCTCCACTTT
many | TRBJ1-5 | TRBV28 | . | CASSLGEQPQHF | TGTGCCAGCAGTTTAGGGGAGCAGCCCCAGCATTTT
many | TRBJ1-2 | TRBV11-2 | TRBD1 | CASSLYKGARNYGYTF | TGTGCCAGCAGCTTATATAAGGGGGCGCGAAACTATGGCTACACCTTC
many | TRBJ1-5 | TRBV7-6 | . | CASSLGEGGTQPQHF | TGTGCCAGCAGCTTAGGAGAGGGCGGAACACAGCCCCAGCATTTT
many | TRBJ1-5 | TRBV2 | . | CASSEAGFNQPQHF | TGTGCCAGCAGTGAAGCAGGATTCAATCAGCCCCAGCATTTT
many | TRBJ1-2 | TRBV28 | . | CASRRLRTRSDGYTF | TGTGCCAGCCGGCGATTGCGCACCAGGAGCGATGGCTACACCTTC
many | TRBJ1-6 | TRBV5-1 | . | CASTDLRGSGNSPLHF | TGCGCCAGCACCGACTTACGGGGTAGCGGTAATTCACCCCTCCACTTT
many | TRBJ1-2 | TRBV7-2 | . | CASSLTRDNYGYTF | TGTGCCAGCAGCTTGACGAGGGATAACTATGGCTACACCTTC
many | TRBJ1-1 | TRBV12-3/TRBV12-4 | . | CASTSDGGSNTEAFF | TGTGCCAGCACTTCGGACGGAGGATCGAACACTGAAGCTTTCTTT
many | TRBJ1-2 | TRBV12-3/TRBV12-4 | TRBD1 | CASTGQGVNGYTF | TGTGCCAGCACGGGACAGGGAGTCAATGGCTACACCTTC
many | TRBJ1-5 | TRBV6-1 | . | CASIITGGGQPQHF | TGTGCCAGCATTATAACGGGGGGCGGTCAGCCCCAGCATTTT
many | TRBJ1-1 | TRBV7-2 | TRBD1 | CASSLGTGNWAGAFF | TGTGCCAGCAGCTTAGGGACAGGGAATTGGGCGGGAGCTTTCTTT
many | TRBJ2-7 | TRBV5-1 | TRBD1 | CASSPARTGGSEQYF | TGCGCCAGCAGCCCCGCTCGGACAGGGGGCTCCGAGCAGTACTTC
many | TRBJ1-1 | TRBV7-2 | . | CASSLNVGGTEAFF | TGTGCCAGCAGCTTAAATGTGGGGGGCACTGAAGCTTTCTTT
many | TRBJ2-7 | TRBV28 | TRBD2 | CASSIPGGPPEAQYF | TGTGCCAGCAGCATCCCGGGGGGGCCTCCGGAGGCGCAGTACTTC
many | TRBJ2-7 | TRBV6-1 | TRBD2 | CASSESAGGIYEQYF | TGTGCCAGCAGTGAATCCGCGGGGGGGATCTACGAGCAGTACTTC
many | TRBJ1-5 | TRBV28 | TRBD1 | CASSYRGNNQPQHF | TGTGCCAGCAGCTACAGGGGAAACAATCAGCCCCAGCATTTT
many | TRBJ1-4 | TRBV20-1 | . | CSARTAAEKLFF | TGCAGTGCCAGAACGGCCGCCGAAAAACTGTTTTTT
many | TRBJ1-1 | TRBV7-9 | . | CASIPFGTEAFF | TGTGCCAGCATCCCCTTTGGTACTGAAGCTTTCTTT
many | TRBJ1-6 | TRBV7-6 | . | CASSLEVGELNSPLHF | TGTGCCAGCAGCTTAGAGGTGGGGGAGCTTAATTCACCCCTCCACTTT
many | TRBJ1-1 | TRBV29-1 | . | CTALDSIGDTEAFF | TGCACTGCTCTAGACAGTATCGGGGACACTGAAGCTTTCTTT